This entry lists 21 T cell receptor beta chains sequenced from one sample in a study of tumor-infiltrating lymphocytes in primary liver carcinoma. Unsorted whole blood supplied the RNA, and germline DNA was extracted too. A primer matching the constant region was used to make TCR beta cDNA from approximately 0.55 ug of total RNA. Modified slightly, ARM-PCR produced TCR beta libraries over three nested multiplex PCR rounds. Investigators reported that the first two PCR rounds, at around 10 cycles each, used TRBV1-TRBV30 forward primers with a C-beta reverse primer. TCRdb independently ran MiXCR on the multiplex PCR reads; one entry per CDR3 protein. The repertoire has about 330,000 distinct CDR3 sequences, about 61% of them found once; the top ten carry about 6.3%. The source material was peripheral blood. The source is a man between 40 and 49 years old with primary liver carcinoma and hepatitis B virus infection.

Of note for this clonotype: Just one base apart from a much larger clone, this may be a read error. The chain combines TRBV4-2 with TRBJ2-7; perhaps TRBD1 as D (5 bases). The CDR3 sequence is 14 residues long. Germline V gene data show CDR1 as LGHNA and CDR2 as YNFKEQ. This chain's CDR3 is CASSQDRVRAEHYF. CDR3 nucleotides: TGTGCCAGCAGCCAAGATAGGGTCAGGGCCGAGCACTACTTC.

To note about this clonotype: Mismatch with germline at one junction end may stem from a read error. The CDR3: CARSSKWSGTTNIYEQYF. CDR3 bases: TGTGCCAGAAGCTCAAAGTGGTCCGGAACTACCAATATCTACGAGCAGTACTTC. This chain links TRBV11-2 with TRBJ2-7, with D uncertain. The germline CDR1 and CDR2 sequences are SGHAT and FQNNGV. The CDR3 has 18 amino acids. Full variable domain (missing parts from reference TRBV11-2 and TRBJ2-7): EAGVAQSPRYKIIEKRQSVAFWCNPISGHATLYWYQQILGQGPKLLIQFQNNGVVDDSQLPKDRFSAERLKGVDSTLKIQPAKLEDSAVYLCARSSKWSGTTNIYEQYFGPGTRLTVT.

As to this clonotype: One junction end disagrees with the germline gene, perhaps due to a read error. The V and J genes are TRBV13 and TRBJ2-7; a possible D gene is TRBD1 (6 bases). The CDR3 spans 14 residues. Per the germline V gene, CDR1 is PRHDT and CDR2 is FYEKMQ (reference sequence). As DNA, the CDR3 is TGTGCCAGCAGCTTAGCGGGGACAAACTACAAGCAGTACTTC. Translation gives CASSLAGTNYKQYF.

About this clonotype: A read error may produce the germline difference seen at one junction end. The chain has TRBV11-1 and TRBJ2-7; D gene unclear. Germline CDR1 and CDR2: SGHAT and FQDESV (reference sequence). The CDR3 is 16 amino acids. For the CDR3, the DNA is TGTGCCAGCAACTCAAGAGGCTCATTCAGCCTCTACGAGCAATACTTC. Translated: CASNSRGSFSLYEQYF. Filled out from reference TRBV11-1 and TRBJ2-7, the complete variable domain reads EAEVAQSPRYKITEKSQAVAFWCDPISGHATLYWYRQILGQGPELLVQFQDESVVDDSQLPKDRFSAERLKGVDSTLKIQPAELGDSAMYLCASNSRGSFSLYEQYFGPGTRLTVT.

As to this clonotype: A read error may produce the germline difference seen at one junction end. J is TRBJ1-1 and V is TRBV11-1; no reliable D call. Germline V CDR1 and CDR2: SGHAT, FQDESV (reference sequence). This CDR3 region has 12 residues. CDR3 DNA: TGTGCCAGCTCCCACCAGAACACCGAAGCTATCTTT. Translating it yields CASSHQNTEAIF. The full variable domain, its missing parts supplied by reference TRBV11-1 and TRBJ1-1, is EAEVAQSPRYKITEKSQAVAFWCDPISGHATLYWYRQILGQGPELLVQFQDESVVDDSQLPKDRFSAERLKGVDSTLKIQPAELGDSAMYLCASSHQNTEAIFGQGTRLTVV.

J is TRBJ1-1 and V is TRBV5-1; D remains unclear. Germline V gene data show CDR1 as SGHRS and CDR2 as YFSETQ. The CDR3 is 14 amino acids. The V and J ends lost 1 base and 4 bases respectively, with 11 bases between them. The CDR3 sequence is CASSLTTARTEAFF. In nucleotides, the CDR3 is TGCGCCAGCAGCTTGACTACAGCTCGCACTGAAGCTTTCTTT.

A note on this clonotype: The germline gene is not matched at one end of the junction; a read error may be the cause. The CDR3 spells CTSSFEGWAGELFF. CDR3 coding DNA: TGTACCAGCAGCTTTGAGGGCTGGGCCGGGGAGCTGTTTTTT. The genes are TRBV11-2 and TRBJ2-2; D possibly corresponds to TRBD2 (5 bases). The germline V gene encodes CDR1 SGHAT and CDR2 FQNNGV. The CDR3 consists of 14 residues.

The CDR3 protein is CASILHLDEQYF. The CDR3 DNA sequence: TGTGCCAGCATCTTGCACCTAGATGAGCAGTACTTC. The chain recombines TRBV11-2 with TRBJ2-7; D gene ambiguous. The V end lost 7 bases, the J end lost 7 bases, and 14 bases lay between the germline ends. The CDR3 runs 12 residues. Looked up from germline, CDR1 is SGHAT and CDR2 is FQNNGV.

At least ten counts were recorded for this clonotype. The CDR3 sequence: CSVEESGYEQYF. CDR3 nucleotide sequence: TGCAGCGTTGAGGAATCTGGCTACGAGCAGTACTTC. The chain couples TRBV29-1 to TRBJ2-7; no firm D call. The germline V gene has CDR1 SQVTM and CDR2 ANQGSEA. This CDR3 has 12 residues. V lost 3 bases, J lost 3 bases, and 9 bases lay in between.

As to this clonotype: Germline is not matched at one junction end, which may reflect a read error. The chain carries TRBV4-3 and TRBJ2-7, with TRBD2 matching over 10 bases. The length of the CDR3 is 17 residues. Per germline, CDR1 LGHNA and CDR2 YSLEER. This CDR3 reads CAGSQELLAGTPYEQYF. CDR3 DNA: TGCGCCGGCAGCCAAGAACTACTAGCGGGAACTCCTTACGAGCAGTACTTC.

The table lists this clonotype with many counts. The chain has TRBV5-4 and TRBJ2-5; D is uncertain. The V gene's germline CDR1 is SGHNT and CDR2 YYREEE (reference sequence). Trimming stripped 4 bases from V and 2 bases from J, with 9 bases between. This CDR3 is 13 amino acids long. The CDR3 region is CASSKTTQETQYF. The CDR3 nucleotides read TGTGCCAGCAGCAAGACGACACAAGAGACCCAGTACTTC.

This clonotype was seen once. One end of the junction is discordant with germline, which a read error may explain. This chain uses TRBV20-1 with TRBJ1-4, with unresolved D. CDR3 size: 10 residues. Germline-derived CDR1 and CDR2 are DFQATT and SNEGSKA (reference sequence). In nucleotides, the CDR3 is TGCAGTGCGAGAGGGGAAAAACTGTTTTTT. Amino acids: CSARGEKLFF.

Regarding this clonotype: A read error is possible here, since a much larger clone lies one base away. As the CDR3 is not closed by the conserved phenylalanine or tryptophan, this likely results from a read error. J is TRBJ2-3 and V is TRBV12-3 or TRBV12-4; tentatively, D is TRBD2 (5 bases). This CDR3 spans 16 amino acids. V was cut by 5 bases and J by 4 bases, with 19 bases left in between. This CDR3 reads CASSGSTRAVSDTQYL. CDR3 nucleotide sequence: TGTGCCAGCAGTGGGTCAACTAGAGCGGTGTCAGATACGCAGTATCTT.

The chain carries TRBV12-3 or TRBV12-4 and TRBJ1-2; 7 nucleotides align to TRBD1. The CDR3 is made up of 14 amino acids. The V gene end was trimmed by 4 bases and the J gene end by 3 bases; junction bases not matched to a gene: 5. The CDR3 nucleotides are TGTGCCAGCAGTTCCCCTGACAGGGACTATGGCTACACCTTC. Protein: CASSSPDRDYGYTF.

The genes are TRBV6-1 and TRBJ1-2, with D perhaps TRBD1 (5 bases). The CDR3 loop spans 13 amino acids. V was trimmed by 1 base and J by 5 bases, leaving 8 bases between them. The germline V gene has CDR1 MNHNS and CDR2 SASEGT. The CDR3 DNA reads TGTGCCAGCAGTGAAGGGGCAGGGTATGGCTACACCTTC. It specifies CASSEGAGYGYTF.

The chain carries TRBV29-1 and TRBJ2-1; 13 bases map to TRBD2. CDR1 is SQVTM, CDR2 ANQGSEA, per germline. The CDR3 runs 14 residues. The V and J ends lost 6 bases and 10 bases, in that order; junction bases with no gene match: 9. In DNA, the CDR3 is TGCAGCGTGACGGGACTAGCGGGAAGGGTCGAGCAGTTCTTC. Protein product: CSVTGLAGRVEQFF.

Regarding this clonotype: This CDR3 is missing its conserved last phenylalanine or tryptophan, likely due to a read error. The chain uses TRBV6-2 or TRBV6-3 and TRBJ1-5; TRBD1 matches 7 bases. The V gene end was trimmed by 7 bases and the J gene end by 4 bases; junction bases not matched to a gene: 16. The CDR3 has 17 residues. CDR1 is MNHEY, CDR2 SVGEGT, per germline. This chain's CDR3 is CASTPTEGAYSNQPQHI. CDR3 DNA sequence: TGTGCCAGCACCCCTACAGAGGGGGCGTATAGTAATCAGCCCCAGCATATT.

On this clonotype: A much larger clone is a single base away; this may be a read error. The rearrangement uses TRBV5-4 and TRBJ2-3, with no clear D. The length of the CDR3 is 14 residues. Looked up from germline, CDR1 is SGHNT and CDR2 is YYREEE (reference sequence). This CDR3 is CASSLPESTATQYF. In nucleotides, the CDR3 is TGTGCCAGCAGCTTGCCGGAGTCCACAGCTACGCAGTATTTT.

This rearrangement joins TRBV6-1 to TRBJ1-2, with 10 bases fitting TRBD1. Germline V gene lookup returns CDR1 MNHNS and CDR2 SASEGT. J gave up 4 bases and V 1 base, and 0 bases lay outside the gene matches. There are 14 residues in the CDR3. The CDR3 DNA sequence: TGTGCCAGCAGTGAAGGGGACAGGGGCTATGGCTACACCTTC. This codes for CASSEGDRGYGYTF.

Regarding this clonotype: The junction shows a germline mismatch at one end, possibly a read error. The rearrangement joins TRBV6-1 to TRBJ2-1; 8 nucleotides align to TRBD1. The CDR3 length is 15 residues. Germline CDR1 is MNHNS and CDR2 is SASEGT. The CDR3 sequence: CTSSPQGAQDSEQFF. In nucleotides, the CDR3 is TGTACCAGCAGTCCCCAGGGGGCCCAGGACAGTGAGCAGTTCTTC.

Concerning this clonotype: Being one base from a much bigger clone, this may be a read error. The genes are TRBV6-5 and TRBJ2-3; D might be TRBD1 or TRBD2, each matching 6 bases. Per germline, CDR1 MNHEY and CDR2 SVGAGI. The CDR3 runs to 13 residues. This chain's CDR3 is CASSYWGADMQYF. The CDR3 bases are TGTGCCAGCAGTTACTGGGGGGCTGATATGCAGTATTTT.